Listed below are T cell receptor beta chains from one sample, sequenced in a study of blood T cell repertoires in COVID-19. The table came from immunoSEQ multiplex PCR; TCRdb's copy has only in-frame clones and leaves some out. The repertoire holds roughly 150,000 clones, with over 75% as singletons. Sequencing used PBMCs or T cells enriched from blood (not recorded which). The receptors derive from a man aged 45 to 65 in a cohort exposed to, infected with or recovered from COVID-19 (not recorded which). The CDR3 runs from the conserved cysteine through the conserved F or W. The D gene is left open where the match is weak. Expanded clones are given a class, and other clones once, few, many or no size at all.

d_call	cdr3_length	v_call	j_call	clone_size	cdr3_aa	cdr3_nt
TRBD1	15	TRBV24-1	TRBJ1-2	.	CATSDTGTGVYGYTF	TGTGCCACCAGTGATACCGGGACAGGCGTTTATGGCTACACCTTC
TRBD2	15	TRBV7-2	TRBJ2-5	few	CASSFRLAGGETQYF	TGTGCCAGCAGCTTTAGACTAGCGGGGGGTGAGACCCAGTACTTC
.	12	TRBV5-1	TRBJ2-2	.	CASSFASGELFF	TGCGCCAGCAGCTTCGCGAGCGGGGAGCTGTTTTTT
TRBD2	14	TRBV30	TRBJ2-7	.	CAWSTPAGAYEQYF	TGTGCCTGGAGTACCCCGGCGGGGGCCTACGAGCAGTACTTC
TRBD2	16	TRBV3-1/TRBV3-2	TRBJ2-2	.	CASSQGLAGVAGELFF	TGTGCCAGCAGCCAGGGACTAGCGGGAGTGGCCGGGGAGCTGTTTTTT
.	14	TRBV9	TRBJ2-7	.	CASSVTGFQPEQYF	TGTGCCAGCAGCGTAACAGGGTTCCAGCCCGAGCAGTACTTC
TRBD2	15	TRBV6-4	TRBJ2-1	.	CASSPSAGGPYEQFF	TGTGCCAGCAGCCCCTCAGCGGGAGGGCCGTATGAGCAGTTCTTC
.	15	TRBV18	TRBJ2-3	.	CASSPLGGGQDTQYF	TGTGCCAGCTCACCATTGGGGGGAGGCCAAGATACGCAGTATTTT
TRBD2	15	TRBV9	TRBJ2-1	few	CASSVAAGAYNEQFF	TGTGCCAGCAGCGTAGCAGCGGGGGCGTACAATGAGCAGTTCTTC
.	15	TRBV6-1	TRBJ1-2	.	CASSETPGANYGYTF	TGTGCCAGCAGTGAAACCCCAGGGGCTAACTATGGCTACACCTTC
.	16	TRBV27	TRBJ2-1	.	CASSSGAGASYNEQFF	TGTGCCAGCAGTTCTGGGGCGGGGGCCTCCTACAATGAGCAGTTCTTC
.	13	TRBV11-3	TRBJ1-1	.	CASSLGEGTEAFF	TGTGCCAGCAGCTTGGGGGAGGGCACTGAAGCTTTCTTT
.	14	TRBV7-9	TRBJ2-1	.	CASSFGTRLNEQFF	TGTGCCAGCAGCTTTGGAACACGACTTAATGAGCAGTTCTTC
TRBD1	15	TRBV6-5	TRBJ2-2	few	CASSYSQGAYGELFF	TGTGCCAGCAGTTACTCACAGGGGGCGTACGGGGAGCTGTTTTTT
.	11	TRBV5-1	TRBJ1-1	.	CASSQGAEPFF	TGCGCCAGCAGCCAAGGGGCAGAACCTTTCTTT
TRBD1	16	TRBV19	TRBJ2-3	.	CASTNAGTGGKDTQYF	TGTGCCAGTACCAATGCCGGGACAGGGGGGAAAGATACGCAGTATTTT
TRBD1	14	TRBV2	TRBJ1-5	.	CASADRGGGQPQHF	TGTGCCAGCGCCGACAGGGGAGGAGGCCAGCCCCAGCATTTT
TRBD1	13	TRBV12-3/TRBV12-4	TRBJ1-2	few	CASSQGGNYGYTF	TGTGCCAGCAGCCAGGGGGGCAACTATGGCTACACCTTC
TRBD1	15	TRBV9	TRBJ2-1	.	CASSVGQGPYNEQFF	TGTGCCAGCAGCGTCGGACAGGGCCCCTACAATGAGCAGTTCTTC
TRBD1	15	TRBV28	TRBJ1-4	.	CASSLQGAVGEKLFF	TGTGCCAGCAGTTTACAGGGGGCGGTGGGTGAAAAACTGTTTTTT
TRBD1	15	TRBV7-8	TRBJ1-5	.	CASSFQGEVRQPQHF	TGTGCCAGCAGCTTCCAGGGGGAGGTTCGTCAGCCCCAGCATTTT
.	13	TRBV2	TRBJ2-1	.	CASTFDRNNEQFF	TGTGCCAGCACATTCGACAGGAACAATGAGCAGTTCTTC
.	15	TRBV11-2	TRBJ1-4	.	CASSFYGQSNEKLFF	TGTGCCAGCAGCTTTTACGGACAGAGTAATGAAAAACTGTTTTTT
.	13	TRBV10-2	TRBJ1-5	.	CAGGDGGDQPQHF	TGCGCCGGGGGGGACGGTGGAGATCAGCCCCAGCATTTT
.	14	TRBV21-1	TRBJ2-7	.	CASSSARQLYEQYF	TGTGCCAGCAGCTCCGCTCGACAGCTCTACGAGCAGTACTTC
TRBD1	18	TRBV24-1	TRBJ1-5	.	CATSDFPGQENSNQPQHF	TGTGCCACCAGTGATTTCCCAGGACAGGAGAATAGCAATCAGCCCCAGCATTTT
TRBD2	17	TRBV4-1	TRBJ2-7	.	CASSHRPLAGGHYEQYF	TGCGCCAGCAGCCATCGACCACTAGCGGGGGGGCACTACGAGCAGTACTTC
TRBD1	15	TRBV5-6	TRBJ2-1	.	CASSFTGDSYNEQFF	TGTGCCAGCAGCTTCACAGGGGACTCCTACAATGAGCAGTTCTTC
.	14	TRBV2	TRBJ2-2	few	CASSEDSNTGELFF	TGTGCCAGCAGTGAAGACAGCAACACCGGGGAGCTGTTTTTT
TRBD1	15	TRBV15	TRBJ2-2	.	CATSRGQGATGELFF	TGTGCCACCAGCCGCGGACAGGGGGCCACCGGGGAGCTGTTTTTT
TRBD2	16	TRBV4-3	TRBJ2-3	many	CASSQEESGGRDTQYF	TGCGCCAGCAGCCAAGAGGAAAGCGGGGGCCGGGATACGCAGTATTTT
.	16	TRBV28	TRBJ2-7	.	CASSSFGLGRTYEQYF	TGTGCCAGCAGTTCTTTCGGTTTGGGGAGAACCTACGAGCAGTACTTC
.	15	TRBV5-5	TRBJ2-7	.	CASSLEAGATYEQYF	TGTGCCAGCAGCCTGGAAGCGGGTGCCACCTACGAGCAGTACTTC
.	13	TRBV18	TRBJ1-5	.	CASSPAAGQPQHF	TGTGCCAGCTCACCCGCGGCGGGGCAGCCCCAGCATTTT
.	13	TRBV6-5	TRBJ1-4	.	CATTRGAGEKLFF	TGTGCCACCACTCGGGGGGCAGGCGAAAAACTGTTTTTT
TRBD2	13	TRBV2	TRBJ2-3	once	CASRREVTDTQYF	TGTGCCAGCAGGCGGGAGGTCACAGATACGCAGTATTTT
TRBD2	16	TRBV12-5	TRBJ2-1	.	CASGPTISGGKFAQFF	TGTGCTAGTGGTCCCACGATTAGCGGGGGAAAATTTGCGCAGTTCTTC
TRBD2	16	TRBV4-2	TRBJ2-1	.	CASSPPTSGIRNEQFF	TGTGCCAGCAGCCCCCCGACTAGCGGGATTAGGAATGAGCAGTTCTTC
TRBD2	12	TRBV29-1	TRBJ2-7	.	CSVRTSGYEQYF	TGCAGCGTTCGGACTAGCGGGTACGAGCAGTACTTC
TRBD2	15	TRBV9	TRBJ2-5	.	CASSGVASGEETQYF	TGTGCCAGCAGCGGGGTGGCTAGCGGGGAAGAGACCCAGTACTTC
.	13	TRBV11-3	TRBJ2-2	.	CASSFSGTGELFF	TGTGCCAGCAGCTTCTCGGGCACCGGGGAGCTGTTTTTT
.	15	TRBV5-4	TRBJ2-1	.	CASSLEGGARDEQFF	TGTGCCAGCAGCTTGGAGGGGGGGGCCAGAGATGAGCAGTTCTTC
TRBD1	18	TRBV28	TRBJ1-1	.	CASSLARDRRGWNTEAFF	TGTGCCAGCAGTCTCGCTAGGGACAGGAGAGGATGGAACACTGAAGCTTTCTTT
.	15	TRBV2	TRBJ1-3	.	CASRAADSSGNTIYF	TGTGCCAGCAGGGCCGCGGACAGCTCTGGAAACACCATATATTTT
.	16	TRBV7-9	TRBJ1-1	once	CASTQRGGGLNTEAFF	TGTGCCAGCACCCAGAGGGGGGGCGGTCTGAACACTGAAGCTTTCTTT
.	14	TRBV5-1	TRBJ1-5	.	CASSPQGPDQPQHF	TGCGCCAGCAGCCCCCAGGGGCCGGATCAGCCCCAGCATTTT
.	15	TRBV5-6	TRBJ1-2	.	CASSLVASTNYGYTF	TGTGCCAGCAGCTTGGTAGCAAGTACTAACTATGGCTACACCTTC
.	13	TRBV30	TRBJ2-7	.	CAWSVRFGGEQYF	TGTGCCTGGAGTGTAAGGTTCGGGGGCGAGCAGTACTTC
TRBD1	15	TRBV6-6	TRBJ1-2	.	CASTRRQGEDYGYTF	TGTGCCAGCACCCGACGGCAGGGGGAGGACTATGGCTACACCTTC
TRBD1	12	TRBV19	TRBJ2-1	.	CAATDRDNEQFF	TGTGCCGCAACGGACAGGGACAATGAGCAGTTCTTC
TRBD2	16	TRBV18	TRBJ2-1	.	CASSLQGTSGSQEQFF	TGTGCCAGCTCACTTCAAGGGACTAGCGGGAGTCAAGAGCAGTTCTTC
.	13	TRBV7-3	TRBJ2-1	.	CASSLDRDNEQFF	TGTGCCAGCAGCCTGGACAGAGACAATGAGCAGTTCTTC
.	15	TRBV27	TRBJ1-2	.	CASSLSLGALSGYTF	TGTGCCAGCAGTTTATCGTTGGGGGCGCTTAGTGGCTACACCTTC
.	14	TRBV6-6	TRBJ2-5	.	CASNIREIQETQYF	TGTGCCAGCAACATTAGGGAGATCCAAGAGACCCAGTACTTC
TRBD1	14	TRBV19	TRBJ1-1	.	CASSITGGRTEAFF	TGTGCCAGTAGTATTACAGGGGGACGAACTGAAGCTTTCTTT
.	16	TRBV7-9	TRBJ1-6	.	CASSLKVETYNSPLHF	TGTGCCAGCAGCTTAAAGGTGGAGACCTATAATTCACCCCTCCACTTT
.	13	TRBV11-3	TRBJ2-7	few	CASSLDGALEQYF	TGTGCCAGCAGCTTAGATGGGGCGTTGGAGCAGTACTTC
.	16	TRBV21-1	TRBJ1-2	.	CASSKDQAHVNYGYTF	TGTGCCAGCAGCAAAGACCAGGCGCATGTTAACTATGGCTACACCTTC
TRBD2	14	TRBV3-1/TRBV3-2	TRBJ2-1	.	CASSPGGGYNEQFF	TGTGCCAGCAGCCCCGGGGGGGGGTACAATGAGCAGTTCTTC
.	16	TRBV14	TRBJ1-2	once	CASSLDQNPPNYGYTF	TGTGCCAGCAGCCTCGATCAGAACCCACCTAACTATGGCTACACCTTC